This TCR beta chain is from a study of beta chain features in type 1 diabetes. Background on the study: What patients shared with healthy donors was a similar profile of age, gender and cell yields. Overall study results and limits: The study found moderately but significantly shorter TCRB CDR3s in all four CD4+ subsets of Type 1 diabetes patients.

This clone was observed a handful of times. What it binds is not known. The CDR3 contains 14 residues. CDR1 is SGDLS, CDR2 YYNGEE, per germline. V gave up 2 bases and J gave up 5 bases, with 14 bases separating them. Expressed TCRB transcripts were sequenced after all isolated RNA was converted to cDNA. Sequenced by immunoSEQ multiplex PCR; TCRdb stores in-frame clones only, minus some. This sample has under 850,000 clones, with roughly 13% found just once. It was via CD45RO/CCR7/CD25/CD127/CD95/CD27 that CD4+ naive, central memory, regulatory and stem cell-like memory cells were sorted. This rearrangement joins TRBV9 to TRBJ2-7; D remains ambiguous. Sequenced input: naive CD4+ T cells from blood. This receptor was taken from a man between 18 and 29 years old with type 1 diabetes. CDR3 in DNA: TGTGCCAGCAGCGTTACCCCCGTTCGGGACGAGCAGTACTTC. Translated, it gives CASSVTPVRDEQYF. Drawing the rest from reference TRBV9 and TRBJ2-7, the complete variable domain is DSGVTQTPKHLITATGQRVTLRCSPRSGDLSVYWYQQSLDQGLQFLIQYYNGEERAKGNILERFSAQQFPDLHSELNLSSLELGDSALYFCASSVTPVRDEQYFGPGTRLTVT.